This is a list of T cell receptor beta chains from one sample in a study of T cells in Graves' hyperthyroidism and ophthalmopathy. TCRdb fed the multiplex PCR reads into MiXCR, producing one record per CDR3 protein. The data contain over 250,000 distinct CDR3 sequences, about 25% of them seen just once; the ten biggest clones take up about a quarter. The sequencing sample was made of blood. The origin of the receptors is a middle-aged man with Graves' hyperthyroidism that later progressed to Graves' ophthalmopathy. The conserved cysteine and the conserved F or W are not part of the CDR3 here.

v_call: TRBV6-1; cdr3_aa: AAAGGSFYEQY
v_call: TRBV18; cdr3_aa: ASSPQGQGPYEQC
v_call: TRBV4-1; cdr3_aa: ASSQAGGGSYT
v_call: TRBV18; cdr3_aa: ASSLGGFEQPQH
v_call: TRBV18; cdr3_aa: ASSSTGGLNTEAF
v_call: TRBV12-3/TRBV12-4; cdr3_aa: ASRGAGDRETQY
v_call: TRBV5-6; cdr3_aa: ASSLVPLDDSYEQY
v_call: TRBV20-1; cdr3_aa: SARGGTGYGYT
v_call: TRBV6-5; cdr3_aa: ASSYRAEAF
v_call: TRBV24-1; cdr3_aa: ATSDQTSETATGELF
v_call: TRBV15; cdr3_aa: ATSIVRGAEAF
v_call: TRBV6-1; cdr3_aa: ASSEEAMGENQY
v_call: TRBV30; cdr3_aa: AVGGNTEAF
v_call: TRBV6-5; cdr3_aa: ASSYSQRGNIQY
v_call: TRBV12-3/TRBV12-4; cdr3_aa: ASSLVSYYGYT
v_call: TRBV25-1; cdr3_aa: ASSARDLRYSPLH
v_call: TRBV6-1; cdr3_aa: ASRLRGYGYT
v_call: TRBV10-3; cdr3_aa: AISGRSNTEAF
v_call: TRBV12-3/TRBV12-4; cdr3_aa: ASSSVYSVNTGELF
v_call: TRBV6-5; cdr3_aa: ASSYKRGTYEQY
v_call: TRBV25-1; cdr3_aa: ASSGRGRTGELF
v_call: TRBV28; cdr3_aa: ASRVVMNTEAF
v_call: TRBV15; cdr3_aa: ATSRFEDEQY
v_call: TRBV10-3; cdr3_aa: AISRDRGGNEQF
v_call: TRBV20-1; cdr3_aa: SAKFASTEAF
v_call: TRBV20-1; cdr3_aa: SASSGNSYEQY
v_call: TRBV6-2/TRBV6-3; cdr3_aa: ASTVWLNTGELF
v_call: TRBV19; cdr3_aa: ASRTQTNSNQPQH
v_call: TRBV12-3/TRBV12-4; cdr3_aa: ASSLQIRDRGMNTEAF
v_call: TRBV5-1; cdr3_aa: ASSAGQGDGYT
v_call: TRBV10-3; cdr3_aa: AIGGETVNTEAF
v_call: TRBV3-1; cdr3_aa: ASSAPGLGTASY
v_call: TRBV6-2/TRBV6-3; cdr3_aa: ASSYRRSPGAAPQH
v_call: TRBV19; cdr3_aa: ASSIGARMNTEAF
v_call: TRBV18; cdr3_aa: ASSPPSGEYFTEAF
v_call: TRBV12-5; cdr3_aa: ASGQGPPYEQY
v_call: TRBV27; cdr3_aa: ASSSYANRVNGYT
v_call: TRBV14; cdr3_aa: ASSHQGYGYEQY
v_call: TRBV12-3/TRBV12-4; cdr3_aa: ASRERTGGSNEQY
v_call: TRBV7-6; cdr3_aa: ASSNHPPVFEAF
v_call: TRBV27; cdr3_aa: ASSRITGTSGSYYEQY
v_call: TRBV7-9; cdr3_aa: ASSLESGQETQY
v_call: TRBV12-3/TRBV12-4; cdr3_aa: ASAINSANTGELF
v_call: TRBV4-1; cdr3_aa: ASSLGTEISNQPQH
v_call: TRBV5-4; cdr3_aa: ASSLLAGGANTGELF
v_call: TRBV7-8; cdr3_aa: ASSFGTAISGNTIY
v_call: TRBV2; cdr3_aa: ASSEALFQNYGYT
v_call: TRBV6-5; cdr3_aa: ASKTDRGSNTGELF
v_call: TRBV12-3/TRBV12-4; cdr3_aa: ASSLVRVVLRGNQPQH
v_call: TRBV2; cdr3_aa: ASGTGAETQY
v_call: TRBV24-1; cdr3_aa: ATSEPVTGELF
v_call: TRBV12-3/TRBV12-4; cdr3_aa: ASSSFAGGYEQY
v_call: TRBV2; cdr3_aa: ASSGRTSGRAQY
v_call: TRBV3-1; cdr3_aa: ASSRPLTRTAVGGELF
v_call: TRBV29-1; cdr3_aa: SVEGGGGDEQY